The entry that follows covers one T cell receptor (beta chain) sequence. The antigen this receptor binds is unknown. Per-base quality was not reported, and no clone a single base away is much larger than it. Libraries were prepared through PCR. The sequencing machine was an Illumina HiSeq 2500. Molecular barcoding was employed in the preparation of TCR libraries, with unique molecular identifiers being used to normalize TCRbeta repertoire quantification. The public sequencing data were trimmed at Q25 with fastp and processed into clonotypes with MiXCR by TCRdb, which kept only in-frame beta chains. CDR3 protein duplicates are merged, each entry listing the most common genes and DNA. The sample table holds approximately 430,000 distinct CDR3 sequences, of which roughly 16% were seen once. The ten largest clones take up 25% to 30% of the sample. This sample is part of a study of T-cell reconstitution after alpha-beta-depleted transplantation in children (dated by TCRdb to about 2016). With respect to the entire study: Using TCR repertoire profiling, the study followed T-cell immune reconstitution in a quantitative way in children after TCRalphabeta/CD19-depleted allogeneic hematopoietic cell transplantation. General findings and caveats noted by the study authors: About two months after transplant, the apparently early recovery of alphabetaT-cell counts reportedly depended on just several hundred clones that had expanded rapidly and came from non-depleted graft cells. In some patients, the high TCRbeta diversity seen at day 60 was put down to recipient T cells and intrathymic progenitors that had survived conditioning. The frequencies of hyperexpanded clones fell over the following months, and after one year, T-cell counts and TCRbeta diversity were mostly attributed to newly produced T cells.

Interpreted using the paper, the treatment or condition label stands for: allogeneic hematopoietic cell transplantation with graft depleted of TCRalphabeta T cells and CD19 B cells. The transplant recipients were children given TCRalphabeta/CD19-depleted allogeneic hematopoietic cell grafts. Looking up the germline V gene (reference sequence) yields CDR1 LGHDT and CDR2 YNNKEL. V and J lose 4 bases and 7 bases, and a span of 14 bases separates them. The CDR3 sequence holds 14 residues, the cysteine and phenylalanine included. The retained sequence is limited to the CDR3, 42 bases, with the frame set at the first base.

The receptor chain draws on TRBV3-1 and TRBJ1-5, with a weak D call of TRBD1 (5 bases match). The starting material was PBMCs, mostly from graft donor cells, obtained 360 days after TCRalphabeta/CD19-depleted stem cell transplant. The receptor comes from a boy younger than two who had a stem cell transplant for Wiskott-Aldrich syndrome, so the T cells may come from the graft donor. Here the CDR3 is given as CASSLRLSGQPQHF. At the DNA level, the sequence is TGTGCCAGCAGCCTTAGACTTTCAGGGCAGCCCCAGCATTTT.